Presented here are 9 T cell receptor beta chains from one specimen sequenced in a study of regulatory T cells in long-lasting Graves disease. The time point denotes: persistent/refractory GD, antithyroid drugs over 5 years with positive TRAb. The TCR library was prepared using RNA isolated from PBMCs. Library construction for TCR beta used iRepertoire HTBI primers and Arm-PCR of CDR3 regions. TCRdb recomputed calls from the multiplex PCR reads with MiXCR, one row per CDR3 protein. The sample shows around 460,000 distinct CDR3 sequences, about 22% of them seen only once. The input for sequencing was peripheral blood mononuclear cells (PBMCs), taken when the disease was refractory, from a patient treated with antithyroid drugs. Receptor source: a female donor with Graves disease.

This clonotype was picked up a small number of times. The gene calls are TRBV24-1 and TRBJ2-3; TRBD1 matches at 9 bases. The germline CDR1 and CDR2 sequences are KGHDR and SFDVKD. Trimming removed 4 bases from V and 3 bases from J; junction bases left unmatched: 7. The CDR3 contains 16 residues. In DNA, the CDR3 is TGTGCCACCAGTGACCTCGGGACAGGGAAAACAGATACGCAGTATTTT. It yields the protein CATSDLGTGKTDTQYF.

The V and J genes are TRBV2 and TRBJ2-3; a weak D match, TRBD2 (5 bases). CDR1 SNHLY and CDR2 FYNNEI come from the germline V gene. This CDR3 is built from 16 residues. Trimming removed 2 bases at V and 2 bases at J, with 14 bases between. CDR3 protein: CASSEMLARPTDTQYF. The CDR3, as DNA: TGTGCCAGCAGTGAAATGTTAGCGCGGCCCACAGATACGCAGTATTTT.

The chain has TRBV20-1 and TRBJ2-7, with D possibly matching TRBD2 (5 bases). The V end lost 3 bases, the J end lost 0 bases, and 15 bases lay between the germline ends. The germline V gene has CDR1 DFQATT and CDR2 SNEGSKA (reference sequence). The CDR3 consists of 15 residues. CDR3 bases: TGCAGTGCTAGCCCCCAGGAGGTTATCTCCTACGAGCAGTACTTC. It specifies CSASPQEVISYEQYF.

The CDR3 here is CASSIVFGGQRNSPLHF. CDR3 DNA sequence: TGTGCCAGTAGTATAGTTTTCGGCGGACAGCGAAATTCACCCCTCCACTTT. This chain links TRBV19 with TRBJ1-6, with D perhaps matching TRBD1 (6 bases). V dropped 1 base and J dropped 7 bases, with 17 bases sitting between them. The CDR3 sequence is 17 residues long. CDR1 and CDR2 (germline): LNHDA, SQIVND (reference sequence).

The chain links TRBV13 to TRBJ2-7, with 7 positions matching TRBD1. The CDR3 has 13 residues. V trimming: 5 bases; J trimming: 4 bases; junction bases outside the gene matches: 5. CDR1 and CDR2 (germline): PRHDT, FYEKMQ (reference sequence). DNA of the CDR3: TGTGCCAGCAGCATGGGACAGCCGTACGAGCAGTACTTC. Residues: CASSMGQPYEQYF.

This rearrangement joins TRBV6-9 to TRBJ1-1; D gene ambiguous. The CDR3 totals 13 residues. The germline gives CDR1 MNHGY, CDR2 SVAAGI. Trimming shortened V by 3 bases and J by 1 base, and 6 bases separated the two germline ends. This CDR3 reads CASSYNRNTEAFF. Here the CDR3 DNA reads TGTGCCAGCAGTTACAACAGGAACACTGAAGCTTTCTTT.

A few counts support this clonotype. The chain employs TRBV5-6 and TRBJ1-6; 7 bases map to TRBD1. The CDR3 has 14 residues. V shed 0 bases, J shed 7 bases, and the junction held 1 base outside the gene matches. Germline V lookup: CDR1 SGHDT, CDR2 YYEEEE. CDR3 region: CASSLEDRNSPLHF. CDR3 DNA: TGTGCCAGCAGCTTGGAGGACAGGAATTCACCCCTCCACTTT.

At least ten counts were recorded for this clonotype. One end of the junction fails to match germline, which may point to a read error. The rearrangement uses TRBV28 and TRBJ2-5, with D unresolved. Germline V gene lookup returns CDR1 MDHEN and CDR2 SYDVKM. This CDR3 spans 13 amino acids. CDR3 nucleotide sequence: TGTGCCAGCAGTCTACCTACCTCCGAGACCCAGTGCTTC. Translated, it gives CASSLPTSETQCF.

In this sample, this clonotype turned up many times. V is TRBV28 and J is TRBJ2-7; TRBD2 might be the D (6 bases). V lost 3 bases and J 4 bases, leaving 19 bases between the germline ends. Germline lookup yields CDR1 MDHEN and CDR2 SYDVKM. CDR3 length: 16 residues. CDR3 nucleotide sequence: TGTGCCAGCAGTTTCCTAGGTCCCCTGGGGGGTTACGAGCAGTACTTC. This codes for CASSFLGPLGGYEQYF.